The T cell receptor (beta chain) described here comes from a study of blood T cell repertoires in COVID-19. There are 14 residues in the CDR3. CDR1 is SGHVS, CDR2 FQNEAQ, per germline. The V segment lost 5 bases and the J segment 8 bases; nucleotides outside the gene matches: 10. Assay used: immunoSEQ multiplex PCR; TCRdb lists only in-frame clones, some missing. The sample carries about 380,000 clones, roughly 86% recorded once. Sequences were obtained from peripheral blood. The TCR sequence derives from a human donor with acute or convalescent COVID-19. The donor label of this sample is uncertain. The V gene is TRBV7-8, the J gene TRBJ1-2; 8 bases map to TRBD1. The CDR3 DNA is TGTGCCAGCAGCCTCATCTCAGGGGGCGCGGGCTACACCTTC. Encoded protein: CASSLISGGAGYTF.